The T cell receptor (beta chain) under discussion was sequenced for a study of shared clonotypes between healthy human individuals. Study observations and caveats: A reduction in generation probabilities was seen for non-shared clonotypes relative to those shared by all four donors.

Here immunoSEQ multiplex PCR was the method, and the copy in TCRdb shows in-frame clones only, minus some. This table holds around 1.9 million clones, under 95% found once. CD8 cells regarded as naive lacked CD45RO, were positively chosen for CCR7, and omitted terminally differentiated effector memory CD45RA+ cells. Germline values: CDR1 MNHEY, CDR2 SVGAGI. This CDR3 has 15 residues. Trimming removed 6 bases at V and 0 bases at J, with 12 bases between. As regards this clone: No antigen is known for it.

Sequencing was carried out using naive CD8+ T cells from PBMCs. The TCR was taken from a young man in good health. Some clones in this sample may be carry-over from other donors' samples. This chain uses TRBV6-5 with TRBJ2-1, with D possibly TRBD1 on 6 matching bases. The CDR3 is CASSRGRSSYNEQFF. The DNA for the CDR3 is TGTGCCAGCAGCAGGGGACGGAGCTCCTACAATGAGCAGTTCTTC.